Shown below are 13 T cell receptor beta chains from a single sample sequenced in a study of T cells in Graves' hyperthyroidism and ophthalmopathy. Authors of the study amplified TCR beta CDR3 regions from RNA transcripts. Carried out on the TCR CDR3, a first-round RT-PCR used the HTBI primer set. TCRdb used MiXCR to reprocess the multiplex PCR reads, holding one entry per CDR3 protein. The table shows roughly 740,000 distinct CDR3 sequences, with about a sixth occurring only once. The sequencing sample was made of blood. These receptors came from a young man with Graves' hyperthyroidism.

This clonotype has a handful of counts. This chain joins TRBV25-1 and TRBJ2-5; 7 nucleotides match TRBD1. The germline gives CDR1 MGHDK, CDR2 SYGVNS. This CDR3 is built from 19 residues. Trimming at V came to 3 bases and at J to 1 base, leaving 17 bases not matched to a gene. The CDR3 protein is CASSDSGRRQGDSQETQYF. The CDR3 DNA reads TGTGCCAGCAGTGACTCGGGGCGGAGACAGGGCGATTCCCAAGAGACCCAGTACTTC.

In its sample, this clonotype was seen a few times. This chain connects TRBV12-3 or TRBV12-4 to TRBJ1-1; 9 bases fit TRBD1. The CDR3 runs 14 residues. With 5 bases clipped from V and 3 bases from J, the junction kept 4 bases outside the gene matches. In nucleotides, the CDR3 is TGTGCCAGCAGTATACAGGGGGCTCACACTGAAGCTTTCTTT. Translation: CASSIQGAHTEAFF.

Notes on this clonotype: A read error may be the cause here, since a much bigger clone is one base away. V is TRBV30 and J is TRBJ2-2, with 8 bases lining up with TRBD1. The length of the CDR3 is 14 residues. Looked up from germline, CDR1 is GTSNPN and CDR2 is SVGIG (reference sequence). The CDR3 region has the DNA TGTGCCTGGAGTGACAGGGGGGTCACCGGGAAGCTGTTTTTT. Protein: CAWSDRGVTGKLFF.

The CDR3 coding sequence is TGCGCCAGCAGCTTGGAAACAGGGGGTCAGCCCCAGCATTTT. Protein product: CASSLETGGQPQHF. The V gene is TRBV5-1, the J gene TRBJ1-5, with 8 bases matching TRBD1. There are 14 residues in the CDR3. Germline V lookup: CDR1 SGHRS, CDR2 YFSETQ. V trimming: 0 bases; J trimming: 6 bases; junction bases outside the gene matches: 2.

This clonotype was seen only a few times. This chain joins TRBV28 and TRBJ1-2, with 11 bases fitting TRBD1. Germline V gene lookup returns CDR1 MDHEN and CDR2 SYDVKM. The V gene end was trimmed by 6 bases and the J gene end by 3 bases; junction bases not matched to a gene: 9. The CDR3 spans 16 residues. CDR3 region: CASSLNPGQGDYGYTF. DNA for the CDR3: TGTGCCAGCAGCTTAAACCCGGGACAGGGGGACTATGGCTACACCTTC.

Comments on this clonotype: A much bigger clone sits one base away, suggesting this may be a read error. This chain connects TRBV7-2 to TRBJ2-2; D is tentatively TRBD1 or TRBD2 (5 bases each). Per germline, CDR1 SGHTA and CDR2 FQGNSA. CDR3 length: 14 amino acids. The CDR3 loop is CASSLQGYTGEPFF. In nucleotides, the CDR3 is TGTGCCAGCAGCTTACAGGGTTACACCGGGGAGCCGTTTTTT.

Only a few counts were recorded for this clonotype. The CDR3 region is CASSFRGRWYPNTEAFF. The CDR3 DNA is TGTGCCAGCAGCTTCAGGGGAAGATGGTACCCGAACACTGAAGCTTTCTTT. J is TRBJ1-1 and V is TRBV7-9, with D possibly TRBD1 on 6 matching bases. Germline V gene sequence: CDR1 SEHNR, CDR2 FQNEAQ (reference sequence). CDR3 length equals 17 residues. Trimming took 3 bases from V and 1 from J, leaving 18 bases between them.

This clonotype has only a few counts. Written as DNA, the CDR3 is TGTGCCAGCAGCTTAGAGTTCGTGGGAGGGGTCACAGATACGCAGTATTTT. Protein product: CASSLEFVGGVTDTQYF. The rearrangement uses TRBV11-1 and TRBJ2-3, with 7 bases lining up with TRBD2. Germline V lookup: CDR1 SGHAT, CDR2 FQDESV (reference sequence). The length of the CDR3 is 17 residues. The V and J ends lost 1 base and 2 bases, in that order; junction bases with no gene match: 9.

This chain connects TRBV5-1 to TRBJ2-6, with D perhaps given as TRBD1 or TRBD2 (5 bases each). The CDR3 is 18 amino acids. Trimming left V 2 bases short and J 0 bases short, with 15 bases between. The germline V gene encodes CDR1 SGHRS and CDR2 YFSETQ. The CDR3 sequence: CASSFSGAANSGANVLTF. CDR3 coding DNA: TGCGCCAGCAGCTTTTCCGGGGCCGCGAACTCTGGGGCCAACGTCCTGACTTTC.

Many counts were recorded for this clonotype. The J gene is TRBJ2-3, the V gene TRBV10-3, with D unresolved. The CDR3 extends over 13 amino acids. Trimming shortened V by 8 bases and J by 5 bases, and 14 bases separated the two germline ends. Germline-derived CDR1 and CDR2 are ENHRY and SYGVKD. The CDR3 is CAIGKGAEDTQYF. DNA for the CDR3: TGTGCCATCGGTAAGGGTGCCGAAGATACGCAGTATTTT.

The rearrangement joins TRBV27 to TRBJ2-7; 9 bases match TRBD1. CDR3 size: 16 residues. V was clipped by 2 bases and J by 3 bases; unmatched bases: 8. CDR1 and CDR2 (germline): MNHEY, SMNVEV (reference sequence). CDR3: CASSLTGTGIYYEQYF. The CDR3 DNA is TGTGCCAGCAGTTTAACCGGGACAGGGATCTACTACGAGCAGTACTTC.

This clonotype was recorded at least ten times. The genes are TRBV2 and TRBJ1-1; no firm D call. V lost 5 bases and J lost 1, with 8 bases in between. Germline CDR1 is SNHLY and CDR2 is FYNNEI. The CDR3 is 13 amino acids. In DNA form, the CDR3 reads TGTGCCAGCAGTTTGATCCCGAACACTGAAGCTTTCTTT. Protein sequence: CASSLIPNTEAFF.

At least ten counts were recorded for this clonotype. The CDR3 region is CASSRRQGVGEQYF. CDR3 sequence (DNA): TGTGCCAGCAGTAGACGACAGGGGGTAGGCGAGCAGTACTTC. This chain joins TRBV28 and TRBJ2-7; 9 bases line up with TRBD1. V was clipped by 5 bases and J by 6 bases; unmatched bases: 8. The CDR3 consists of 14 residues. In germline, CDR1 is MDHEN, CDR2 SYDVKM. Filled out from reference TRBV28 and TRBJ2-7, the complete variable domain reads DVKVTQSSRYLVKRTGEKVFLECVQDMDHENMFWYRQDPGLGLRLIYFSYDVKMKEKGDIPEGYSVSREKKERFSLILESASTNQTSMYLCASSRRQGVGEQYFGPGTRLTVT.